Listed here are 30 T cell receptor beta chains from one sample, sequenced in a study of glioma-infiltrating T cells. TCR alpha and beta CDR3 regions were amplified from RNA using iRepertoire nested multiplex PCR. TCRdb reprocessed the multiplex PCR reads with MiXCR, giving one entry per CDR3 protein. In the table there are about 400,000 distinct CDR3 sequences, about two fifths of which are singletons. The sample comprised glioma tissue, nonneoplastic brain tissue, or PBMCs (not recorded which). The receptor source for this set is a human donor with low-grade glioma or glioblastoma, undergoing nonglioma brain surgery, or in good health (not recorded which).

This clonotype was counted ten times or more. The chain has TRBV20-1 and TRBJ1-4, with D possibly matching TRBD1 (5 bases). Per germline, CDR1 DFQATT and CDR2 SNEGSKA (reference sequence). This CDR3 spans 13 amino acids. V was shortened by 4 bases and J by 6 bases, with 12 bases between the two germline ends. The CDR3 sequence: CSAIWQGHEKLFF. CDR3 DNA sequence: TGCAGTGCTATCTGGCAGGGTCATGAAAAACTGTTTTTT.

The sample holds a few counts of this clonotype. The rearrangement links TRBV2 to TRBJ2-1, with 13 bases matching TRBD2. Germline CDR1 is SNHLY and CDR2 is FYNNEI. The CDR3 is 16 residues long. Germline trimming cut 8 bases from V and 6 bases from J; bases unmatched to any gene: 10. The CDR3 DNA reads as TGTGCCAGCCGACGAGAGACTAGCGGGAGGAGCAATGAGCAGTTCTTC. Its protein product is CASRRETSGRSNEQFF.

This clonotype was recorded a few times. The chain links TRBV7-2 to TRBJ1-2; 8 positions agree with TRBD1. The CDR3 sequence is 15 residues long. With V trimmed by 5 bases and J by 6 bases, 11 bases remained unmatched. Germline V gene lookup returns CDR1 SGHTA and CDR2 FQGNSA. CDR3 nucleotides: TGTGCCAGCAGCACATACCAGGGGGCGGGGAATGGCTACACCTTC. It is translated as CASSTYQGAGNGYTF. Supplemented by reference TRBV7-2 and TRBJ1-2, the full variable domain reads GAGVSQSPSNKVTEKGKDVELRCDPISGHTALYWYRQSLGQGLEFLIYFQGNSAPDKSGLPSDRFSAERTGGSVSTLTIQRTQQEDSAVYLCASSTYQGAGNGYTFGSGTRLTVV.

The CDR3 protein is CASRRSMAEAFF. The CDR3 nucleotides are TGTGCCAGCAGGAGGAGTATGGCTGAAGCTTTCTTT. The chain links TRBV12-3 or TRBV12-4 to TRBJ1-1; no definite D call. The CDR3 runs to 12 residues. V was clipped by 6 bases and J by 6 bases, with 11 bases between them.

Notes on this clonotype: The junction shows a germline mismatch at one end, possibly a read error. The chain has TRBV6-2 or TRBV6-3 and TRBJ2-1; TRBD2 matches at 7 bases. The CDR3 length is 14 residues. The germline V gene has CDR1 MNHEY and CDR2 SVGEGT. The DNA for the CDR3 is TGTGCCAGCAGTTACGGACTAGGTGGGGATGAGAAGTTCTTC. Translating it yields CASSYGLGGDEKFF.

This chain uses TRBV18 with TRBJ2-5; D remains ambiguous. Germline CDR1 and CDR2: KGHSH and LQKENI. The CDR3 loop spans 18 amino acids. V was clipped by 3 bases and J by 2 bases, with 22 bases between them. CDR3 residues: CASSPVVSQIPVQETQYF. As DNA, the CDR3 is TGTGCCAGCTCACCCGTCGTTTCCCAGATCCCAGTACAAGAGACCCAGTACTTC.

The CDR3 DNA is TGTGCCAGCTCACCCAGACTAGCGGGAGCCAATGAGCAGTTCTTC. The encoded protein is CASSPRLAGANEQFF. The rearrangement links TRBV7-2 to TRBJ2-1, with 12 positions matching TRBD2. Germline lookup yields CDR1 SGHTA and CDR2 FQGNSA. V dropped 8 bases and J dropped 6; count of bases not matched to a gene: 8. The CDR3 loop spans 15 amino acids.

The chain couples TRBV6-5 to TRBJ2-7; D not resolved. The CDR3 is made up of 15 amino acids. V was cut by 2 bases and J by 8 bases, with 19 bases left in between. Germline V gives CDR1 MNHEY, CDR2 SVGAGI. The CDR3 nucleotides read TGTGCCAGCAGTTACATGGGCTATGGAGAGTACAAGCAGTACTTC. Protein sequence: CASSYMGYGEYKQYF.

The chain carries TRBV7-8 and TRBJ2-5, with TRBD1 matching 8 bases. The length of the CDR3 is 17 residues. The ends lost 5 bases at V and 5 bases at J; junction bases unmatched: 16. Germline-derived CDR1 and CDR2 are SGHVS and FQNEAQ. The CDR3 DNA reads TGTGCCAGCAGCCTCAGGGGGCAGGGGAGCTTCTTGGAGACCCAGTACTTC. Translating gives CASSLRGQGSFLETQYF.

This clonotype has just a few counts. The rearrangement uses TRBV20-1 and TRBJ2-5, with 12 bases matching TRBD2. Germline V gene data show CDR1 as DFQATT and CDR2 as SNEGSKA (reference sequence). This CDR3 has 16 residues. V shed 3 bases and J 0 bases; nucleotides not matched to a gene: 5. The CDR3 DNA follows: TGCAGTGCTAGGACTAGCGGGAGACTGTACCAAGAGACCCAGTACTTC. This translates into CSARTSGRLYQETQYF.

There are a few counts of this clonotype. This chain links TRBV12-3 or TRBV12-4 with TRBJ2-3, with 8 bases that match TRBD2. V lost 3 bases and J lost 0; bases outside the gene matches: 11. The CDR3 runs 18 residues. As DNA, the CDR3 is TGTGCCAGCAGTTTTAAACTAGCGGAGAGCACTAGCACAGATACGCAGTATTTT. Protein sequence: CASSFKLAESTSTDTQYF.

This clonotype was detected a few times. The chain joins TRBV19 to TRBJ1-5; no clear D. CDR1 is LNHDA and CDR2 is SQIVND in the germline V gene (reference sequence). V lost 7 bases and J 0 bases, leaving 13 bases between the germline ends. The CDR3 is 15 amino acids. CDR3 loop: CASTYRDNSNQPQHF. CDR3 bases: TGTGCCAGTACATACAGAGACAATAGCAATCAGCCCCAGCATTTT. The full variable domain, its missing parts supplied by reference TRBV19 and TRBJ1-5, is DGGITQSPKYLFRKEGQNVTLSCEQNLNHDAMYWYRQDPGQGLRLIYYSQIVNDFQKGDIAEGYSVSREKKESFPLTVTSAQKNPTAFYLCASTYRDNSNQPQHFGDGTRLSIL.

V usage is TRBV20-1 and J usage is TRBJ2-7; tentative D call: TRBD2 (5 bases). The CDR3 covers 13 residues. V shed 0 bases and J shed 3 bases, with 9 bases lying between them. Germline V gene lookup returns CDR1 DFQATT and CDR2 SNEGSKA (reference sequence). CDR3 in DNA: TGCAGTGCTAGAGATTGGGAGAACTACGAGCAGTACTTC. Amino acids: CSARDWENYEQYF.

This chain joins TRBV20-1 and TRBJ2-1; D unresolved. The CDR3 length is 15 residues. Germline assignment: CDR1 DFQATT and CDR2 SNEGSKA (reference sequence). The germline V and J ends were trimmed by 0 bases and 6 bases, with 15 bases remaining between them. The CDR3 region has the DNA TGCAGTGCTAGAGATCGGGTTCGAGCGACCAATGAGCAGTTCTTC. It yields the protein CSARDRVRATNEQFF.

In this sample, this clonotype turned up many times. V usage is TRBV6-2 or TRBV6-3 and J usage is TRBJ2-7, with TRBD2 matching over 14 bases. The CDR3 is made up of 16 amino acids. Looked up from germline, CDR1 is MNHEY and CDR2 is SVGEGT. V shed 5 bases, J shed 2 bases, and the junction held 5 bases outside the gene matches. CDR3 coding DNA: TGTGCCAGCAGTAACCCGACTAGCGGGAGGGCCTACGAGCAGTACTTC. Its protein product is CASSNPTSGRAYEQYF.

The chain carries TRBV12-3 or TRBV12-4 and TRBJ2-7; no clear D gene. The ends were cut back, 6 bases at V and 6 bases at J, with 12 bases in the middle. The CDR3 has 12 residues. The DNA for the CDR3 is TGTGCCAGCAGCCCCGTTCTGGGCGAGCAGTACTTC. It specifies CASSPVLGEQYF.

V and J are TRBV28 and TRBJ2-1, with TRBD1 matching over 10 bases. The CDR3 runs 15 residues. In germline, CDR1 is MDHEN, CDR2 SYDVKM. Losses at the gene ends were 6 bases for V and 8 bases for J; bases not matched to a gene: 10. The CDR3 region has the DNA TGTGCCAGCAGCCTCTCCGGGACAGGGGCAGATGAGCAGTTCTTC. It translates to CASSLSGTGADEQFF.

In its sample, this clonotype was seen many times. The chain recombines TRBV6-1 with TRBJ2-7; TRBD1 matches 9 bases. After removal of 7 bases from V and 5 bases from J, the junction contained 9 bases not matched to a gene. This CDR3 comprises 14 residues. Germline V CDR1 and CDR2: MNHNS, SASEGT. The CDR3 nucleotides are TGTGCCAGCACTCTCATCGGGACAGGGAACGAGCAGTACTTC. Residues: CASTLIGTGNEQYF.

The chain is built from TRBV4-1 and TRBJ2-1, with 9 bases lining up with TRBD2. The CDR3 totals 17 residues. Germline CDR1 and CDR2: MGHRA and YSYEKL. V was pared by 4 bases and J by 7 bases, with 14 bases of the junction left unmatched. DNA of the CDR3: TGCGCCAGCAGCCGTTTAGGACTAGCGCAGCTTGGGAATGAGCAGTTCTTC. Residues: CASSRLGLAQLGNEQFF.

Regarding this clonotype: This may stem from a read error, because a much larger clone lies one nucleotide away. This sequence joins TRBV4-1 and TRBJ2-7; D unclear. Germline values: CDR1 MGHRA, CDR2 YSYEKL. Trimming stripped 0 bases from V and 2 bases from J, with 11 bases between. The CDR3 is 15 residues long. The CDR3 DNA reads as TGCGCCAGCAGCCAAGATCCGGCGAGCCCCTACGAGCAGTACTTC. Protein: CASSQDPASPYEQYF.

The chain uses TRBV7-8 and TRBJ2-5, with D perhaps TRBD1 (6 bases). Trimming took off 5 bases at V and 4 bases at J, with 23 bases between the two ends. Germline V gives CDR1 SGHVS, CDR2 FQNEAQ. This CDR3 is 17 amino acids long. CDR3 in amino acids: CASSSSPRDTDRETQYF. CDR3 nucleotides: TGTGCCAGCAGCAGTAGCCCTCGGGACACCGACCGAGAGACCCAGTACTTC.

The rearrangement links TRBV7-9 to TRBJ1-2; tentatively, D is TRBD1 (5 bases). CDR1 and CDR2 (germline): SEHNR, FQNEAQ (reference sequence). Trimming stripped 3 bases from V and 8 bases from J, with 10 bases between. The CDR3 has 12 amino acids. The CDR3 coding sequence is TGTGCCAGCAGCTTCTCTCGGGACGGCTACACCTTC. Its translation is CASSFSRDGYTF.

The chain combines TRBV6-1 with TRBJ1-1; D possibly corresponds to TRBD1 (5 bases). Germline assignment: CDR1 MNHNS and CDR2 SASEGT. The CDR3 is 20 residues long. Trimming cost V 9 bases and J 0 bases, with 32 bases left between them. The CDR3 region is CASSTQPTGLSGRMNTEAFF. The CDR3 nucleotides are TGTGCCAGTAGTACCCAGCCAACCGGACTGTCAGGGAGAATGAACACTGAAGCTTTCTTT.

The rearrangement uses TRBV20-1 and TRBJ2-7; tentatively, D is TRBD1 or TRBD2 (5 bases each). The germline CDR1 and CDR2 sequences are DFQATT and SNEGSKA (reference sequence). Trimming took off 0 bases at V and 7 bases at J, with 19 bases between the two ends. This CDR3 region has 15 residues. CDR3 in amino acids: CSARDPGTGLGEQYF. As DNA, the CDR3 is TGCAGTGCTAGAGACCCCGGGACGGGATTGGGAGAGCAGTACTTC.

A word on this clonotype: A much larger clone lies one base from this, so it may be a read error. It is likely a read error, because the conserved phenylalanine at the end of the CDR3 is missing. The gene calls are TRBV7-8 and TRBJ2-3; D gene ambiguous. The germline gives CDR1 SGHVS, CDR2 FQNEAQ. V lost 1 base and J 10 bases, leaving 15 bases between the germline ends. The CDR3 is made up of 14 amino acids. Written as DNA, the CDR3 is TGTGCCAGCAGCTTAGAGAGACCGCAGCAGCCGCAGTATCTT. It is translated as CASSLERPQQPQYL.

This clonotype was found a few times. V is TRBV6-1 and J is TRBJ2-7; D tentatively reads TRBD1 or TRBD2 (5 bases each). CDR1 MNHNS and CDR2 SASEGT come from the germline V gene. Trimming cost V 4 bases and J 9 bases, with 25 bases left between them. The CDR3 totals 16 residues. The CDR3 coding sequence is TGTGCCAGCAGTGCTTACCGGGTCCCTCACCCCGGGGCGCAGTACTTC. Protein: CASSAYRVPHPGAQYF.

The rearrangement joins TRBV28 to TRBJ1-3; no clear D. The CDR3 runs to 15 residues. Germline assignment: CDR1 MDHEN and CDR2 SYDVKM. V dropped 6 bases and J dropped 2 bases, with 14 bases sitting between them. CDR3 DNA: TGTGCCAGCAGCTTGATCTGGACCCCTGGAAACACCATATATTTT. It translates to CASSLIWTPGNTIYF.

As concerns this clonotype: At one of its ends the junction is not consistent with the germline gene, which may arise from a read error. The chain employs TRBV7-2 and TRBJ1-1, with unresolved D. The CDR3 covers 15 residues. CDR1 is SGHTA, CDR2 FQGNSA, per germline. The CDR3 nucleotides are TGTGCCAGCAGCTTAGCCCCTGTGGTGGGCACTGAAGTTTTCTTT. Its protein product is CASSLAPVVGTEVFF.

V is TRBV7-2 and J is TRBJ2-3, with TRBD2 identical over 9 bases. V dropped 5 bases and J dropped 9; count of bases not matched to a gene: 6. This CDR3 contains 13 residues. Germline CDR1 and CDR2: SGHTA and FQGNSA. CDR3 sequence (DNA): TGTGCCAGCAGCGAGCCAGGGACTAGCACGCAGTATTTT. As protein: CASSEPGTSTQYF.

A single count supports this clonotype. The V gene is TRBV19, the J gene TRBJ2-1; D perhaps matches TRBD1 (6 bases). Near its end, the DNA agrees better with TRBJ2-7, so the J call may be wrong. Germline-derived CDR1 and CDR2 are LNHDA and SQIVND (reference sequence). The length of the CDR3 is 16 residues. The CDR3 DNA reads TGTGCCAGTAGTGCTTATGAGGGCAGGGGTCCCCACGAGCAGTACTTC. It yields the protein CASSAYEGRGPHEQYF.